The T cell receptor beta chain under discussion was sequenced for a study of CD8+ T cells in alopecia areata. Points on this clone: Its cognate antigen is unknown.

After isolation, RNA underwent reverse transcription to generate cDNA as the sequencing template. Sequenced by immunoSEQ multiplex PCR; TCRdb stores in-frame clones only, minus some. The sample yields roughly 170,000 clones, just under 60% seen once. Whole-study results and caveats: In lesional scalp, particularly from alopecia totalis/universalis, clonality was higher than in normal scalp.

The material sequenced was CD4+ T cells sorted from blood, taken at week 0. The origin of this receptor is a human donor with alopecia areata.

The CDR3 DNA reads as TGTGCCAGCAGCACCCTCAGGGGGCGTTGGGAAAAACTGTTTTTT. Translating it yields CASSTLRGRWEKLFF. The chain carries TRBV11-2 and TRBJ1-4; 8 bases are a match to TRBD1. Unmatched junction bases numbered 10, after V lost 5 bases and J lost 8 bases. The CDR3 is 15 amino acids. Germline CDR1 SGHAT, CDR2 FQNNGV.